This T cell receptor (beta chain) was recorded in a study of shared clonotypes between healthy human individuals. Whole-study context: Ranging from 18 to 49 in age, donors were a couple of women and a few men.

Per the germline V gene, CDR1 is MDHEN and CDR2 is SYDVKM. V lost 2 bases to trimming and J lost 5 bases; unmatched junction nucleotides: 11. The CDR3 extends over 17 amino acids. In this sample, this clone turned up a few times. Produced via immunoSEQ multiplex PCR; TCRdb's table is partial and in-frame only. The sample lists approximately 1.1 million clones; about 84% were seen once. The chain couples TRBV28 to TRBJ2-5, with 10 positions matching TRBD2. This receptor was identified in a man aged 18 to 35 in good health. Some clones in this sample may be carry-over from other donors' samples. Sample: memory CD4+ T cells from PBMCs. Subset specified: CD45RA-negative fraction. This CDR3 reads CASSLRTSGLGGETQYF. The CDR3 bases are TGTGCCAGCAGTTTAAGGACTAGCGGTCTAGGAGGGGAGACCCAGTACTTC.